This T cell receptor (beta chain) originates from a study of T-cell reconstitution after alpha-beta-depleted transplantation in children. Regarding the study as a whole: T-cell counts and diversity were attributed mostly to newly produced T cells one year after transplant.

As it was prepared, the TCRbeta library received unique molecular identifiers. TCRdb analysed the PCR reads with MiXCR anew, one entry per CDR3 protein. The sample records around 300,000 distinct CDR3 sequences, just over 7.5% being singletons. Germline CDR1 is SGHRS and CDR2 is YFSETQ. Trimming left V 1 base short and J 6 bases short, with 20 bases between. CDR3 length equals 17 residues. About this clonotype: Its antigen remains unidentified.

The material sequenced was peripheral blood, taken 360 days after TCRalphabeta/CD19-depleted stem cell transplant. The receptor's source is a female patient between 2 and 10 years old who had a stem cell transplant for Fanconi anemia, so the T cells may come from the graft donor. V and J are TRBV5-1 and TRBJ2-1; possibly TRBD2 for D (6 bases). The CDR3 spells CASSLLGKAGLFNEQFF. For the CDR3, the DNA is TGCGCCAGCAGCTTGTTGGGGAAGGCGGGGTTGTTCAATGAGCAGTTCTTC.